This T cell receptor (beta chain) was sequenced during a study of shared clonotypes between healthy human individuals. Overall study findings and caveats: Four donors showed sharing of about 4.8% of naive CD4 clonotypes. Relative to clonotypes present in all four donors, those not shared had lower generation probabilities.

There were no recent acute infections or vaccinations among the donors, who were healthy HIV-negative adults. The length of the CDR3 is 15 residues. V shed 4 bases and J 3 bases; nucleotides not matched to a gene: 7. CDR1 is SGHTA and CDR2 is FQGNSA in the germline V gene. About this clone itself: Its cognate antigen is unknown.

Profiled with immunoSEQ multiplex PCR; TCRdb holds only in-frame clones, not every one. The sample carries approximately 2,300,000 clones, about 90% recorded once. The receptor was derived from a man younger than 35 in good health. Some clones in this sample may be carry-over from other donors' samples. The V gene is TRBV7-2, the J gene TRBJ2-7; 9 bases line up with TRBD1. The material sequenced was naive CD4+ T cells from PBMCs. Subset indicated: CD45RA+ positively selected. CDR3 sequence: CASSSKQGAYYEQYF. CDR3 coding DNA: TGTGCCAGCAGCTCCAAACAGGGGGCTTACTACGAGCAGTACTTC.